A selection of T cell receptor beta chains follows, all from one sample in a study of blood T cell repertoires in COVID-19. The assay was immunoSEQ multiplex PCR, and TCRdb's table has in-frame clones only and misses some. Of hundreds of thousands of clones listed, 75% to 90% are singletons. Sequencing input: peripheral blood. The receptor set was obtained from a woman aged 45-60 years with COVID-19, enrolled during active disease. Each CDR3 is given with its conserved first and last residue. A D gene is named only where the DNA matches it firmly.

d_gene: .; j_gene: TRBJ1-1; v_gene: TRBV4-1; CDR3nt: TGCGCCAGCAGCCTAGACCTCCCCAGGTACTTGAACACTGAAGCTTTCTTT; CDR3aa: CASSLDLPRYLNTEAFF
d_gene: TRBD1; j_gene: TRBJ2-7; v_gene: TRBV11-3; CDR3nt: TGTGCCAGCAGTTATGGGGGGACAGGGGCGTACGAGCAGTACTTC; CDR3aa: CASSYGGTGAYEQYF
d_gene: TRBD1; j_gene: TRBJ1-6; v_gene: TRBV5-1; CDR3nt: TGCGCCAGCAGCTTTGACAGGGCGAGCGGTAATTCACCCCTCCACTTT; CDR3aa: CASSFDRASGNSPLHF
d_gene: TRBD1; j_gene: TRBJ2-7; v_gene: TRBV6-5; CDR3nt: TGTGCCAGCAGTTTCGGGACAGGGGGGTACGAGCAGTACTTC; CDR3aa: CASSFGTGGYEQYF
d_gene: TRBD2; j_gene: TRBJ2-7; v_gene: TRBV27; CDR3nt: TGTGCCAGCAGTCCACTAGCGGGGAGAGCCTACGAGCAGTACTTC; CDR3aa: CASSPLAGRAYEQYF
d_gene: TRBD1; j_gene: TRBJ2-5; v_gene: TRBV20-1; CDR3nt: TGCAGTGCTAGACAGGGGGCCCTCCAGTACTTC; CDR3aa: CSARQGALQYF
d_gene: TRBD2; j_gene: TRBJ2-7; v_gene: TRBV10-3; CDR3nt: TGTGCCATCAGTGAGTCGTCGGGACTAGCGGGAGAGTCGCAGTACTTC; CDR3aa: CAISESSGLAGESQYF
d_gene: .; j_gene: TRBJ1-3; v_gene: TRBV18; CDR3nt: TGTGCCAGCCTGCGGACATCCGGAAACACCATATATTTT; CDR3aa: CASLRTSGNTIYF
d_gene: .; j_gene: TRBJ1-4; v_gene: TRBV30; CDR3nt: TGTGCCTGGTTACAGGAGAATGAAAAACTGTTTTTT; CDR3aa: CAWLQENEKLFF
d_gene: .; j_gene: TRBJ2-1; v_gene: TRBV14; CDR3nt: TGTGCCAGCAGCCGATCAAGGGGGAATGAGCAGTTCTTC; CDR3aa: CASSRSRGNEQFF
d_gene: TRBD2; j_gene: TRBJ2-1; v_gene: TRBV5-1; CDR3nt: TGCGCCAGCAGCTCGGGAATTAGCGGGAGGGGTGGTGAGCAGTTCTTC; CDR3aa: CASSSGISGRGGEQFF